The source of this T cell receptor (beta chain) is a study of shared clonotypes between healthy human individuals. It was 80 million to 90 million PBMCs that unsorted samples used for genomic DNA. General study points: The genetic and exposure-history diversity represented was limited by few donors.

The germline CDR1 and CDR2 sequences are LGHNA and YNFKEQ. V lost 1 base, J lost 5 bases, and 9 bases lay in between. The CDR3 runs 15 residues. Of note for this clone: Its antigen is as yet unknown.

Methods used by the authors: Junction-only sequences produced by ImmunoSEQ had no quality scores, so filtering differed. The method was immunoSEQ multiplex PCR; TCRdb's version includes in-frame clones alone and lacks a portion of them. V, J and clone size reflect that table, while D and trimming were determined from the DNA. The repertoire holds 450,000 to 500,000 clones, with about 79% as singletons. The chain combines TRBV4-2 with TRBJ1-6; D is uncertain. The sequencing input was PBMCs. This receptor was identified in a woman in her forties in good health. Some clones in this sample may be carry-over from other donors' samples. CDR3 DNA sequence: TGTGCCAGCAGCCAAGGCTTGGGTAATAATTCACCCCTCCACTTT. This sequence encodes CASSQGLGNNSPLHF.